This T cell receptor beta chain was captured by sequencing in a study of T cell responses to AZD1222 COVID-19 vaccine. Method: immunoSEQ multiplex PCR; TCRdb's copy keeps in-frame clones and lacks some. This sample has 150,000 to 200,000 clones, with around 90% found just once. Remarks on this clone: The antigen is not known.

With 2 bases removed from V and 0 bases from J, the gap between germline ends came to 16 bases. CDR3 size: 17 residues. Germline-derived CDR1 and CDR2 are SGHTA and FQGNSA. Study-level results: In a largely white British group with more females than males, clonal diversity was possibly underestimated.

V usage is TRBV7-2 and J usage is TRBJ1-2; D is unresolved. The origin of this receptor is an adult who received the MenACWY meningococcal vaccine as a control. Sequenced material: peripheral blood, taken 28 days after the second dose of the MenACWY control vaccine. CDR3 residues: CASSLRGRGLANYGYTF. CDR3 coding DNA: TGTGCCAGCAGCTTAAGAGGCCGCGGGCTAGCTAACTATGGCTACACCTTC.